The source of this TCR beta chain is a study of radiotherapy plus CTLA-4 blockade in lung cancer. Some clones are missing from TCRdb's copy, which holds only in-frame ones; the method was immunoSEQ multiplex PCR. Here the sample spans 45,000 or so clones, about three quarters being singletons. This TCR was recovered from a human donor with non-small cell lung cancer who had a complete response to radiotherapy plus ipilimumab. The sample consisted of peripheral blood, taken from a patient treated with radiotherapy plus ipilimumab.

The CDR3 sequence: CASSLTGAINEKLFF. CDR3 coding DNA: TGCGCCAGCAGCTTGACAGGGGCCATTAATGAAAAACTGTTTTTT. The chain uses TRBV5-1 and TRBJ1-4; the match to TRBD1 covers 7 bases. The length of the CDR3 is 15 residues. Trimming at V came to 1 base and at J to 4 bases, leaving 4 bases not matched to a gene. Germline V gene lookup returns CDR1 SGHRS and CDR2 YFSETQ.